This TCR beta chain was recovered during a study of PD-1 blockade in mismatch repair-deficient tumors. Study as a whole: All were previously treated, progressing patients with around eleven mismatch repair-deficient cancer types.

Every patient had mismatch repair deficiency by PCR or immunohistochemistry. TCR sequencing covered a few patients who responded to pembrolizumab. Clones were read by immunoSEQ multiplex PCR, and TCRdb kept only the in-frame ones, dropping some. The sample carries approximately 130,000 clones, around 83% recorded once. Regarding this clone: No DNA is shown, since the ends of the CDR3 on it are uncertain; the CDR3 is the one TCRdb lists.

Germline CDR1 is MGHRA and CDR2 is YSYEKL. The CDR3 region is 14 residues in length, termini included. This chain uses TRBV4-1 with TRBJ2-5. This sequence was found in an adult with mismatch repair-deficient cancer. The specimen comprised peripheral blood, sampled 44 weeks after starting pembrolizumab. The CDR3 here is CASSQVGTSVAQYF.